The 9 T cell receptor beta chains given below trace back to one sample, sequenced in a study of memory CD4+ T cells and cytomegalovirus serostatus. This table comes from immunoSEQ multiplex PCR, and its TCRdb copy is limited to in-frame clones, with some not included. The data show about 57,000 clones, under 80% seen once. Single viable CD3+CD4+CD8-CD45RO+ cells were sorted as the memory CD4+ T cells. The sample consisted of memory CD4+ T cells from blood. All receptors derive from an adult in good health and CMV-seronegative.

The genes are TRBV5-4 and TRBJ2-1; D unclear. This CDR3 is built from 15 residues. The V end was cut by 4 bases, the J end by 0 bases, with 11 bases between. Germline CDR1 and CDR2: SGHNT and YYREEE (reference sequence). The DNA for the CDR3 is TGTGCCAGCAGCCCGGATCCGAGCTCCTACAATGAGCAGTTCTTC. Its translation: CASSPDPSSYNEQFF.

The V call is TRBV4-2, the J call TRBJ1-4; TRBD1 matches at 11 bases. The CDR3 consists of 16 residues. Unmatched junction bases numbered 9, after V lost 5 bases and J lost 7 bases. The germline CDR1 and CDR2 sequences are LGHNA and YNFKEQ. CDR3 sequence (DNA): TGTGCCAGCAGCTCCCGAGGGACAGGGGGGGGTGAAAAACTGTTTTTT. It specifies CASSSRGTGGGEKLFF.

This rearrangement joins TRBV5-5 to TRBJ2-7, with no clear D. V was trimmed by 2 bases and J by 3 bases, leaving 9 bases between them. This CDR3 region has 13 residues. Germline values: CDR1 SGHKS, CDR2 YYEKEE (reference sequence). CDR3 DNA: TGTGCCAGCAGCTTCAGAACGGTCTACGAGCAGTACTTC. Translated, it gives CASSFRTVYEQYF.

This sequence joins TRBV6-4 and TRBJ2-7; D is undetermined. Germline values: CDR1 MRHNA, CDR2 SNTAGT. The germline V and J ends were trimmed by 4 bases and 5 bases, with 12 bases remaining between them. CDR3 length: 13 amino acids. The chain's CDR3 is CASSVEMGNEQYF. CDR3 bases: TGTGCCAGCAGTGTTGAGATGGGGAACGAGCAGTACTTC.

The gene calls are TRBV6-6 and TRBJ2-7; 10 bases line up with TRBD1. CDR3 size: 15 residues. CDR1 and CDR2 from the germline V gene are MNHNY and SVGAGI (reference sequence). V was clipped by 7 bases and J by 0 bases; unmatched bases: 6. CDR3 residues: CASNSGQGGSYEQYF. CDR3 nucleotides: TGTGCCAGCAACTCCGGACAGGGGGGCTCCTACGAGCAGTACTTC.

V is TRBV5-1 and J is TRBJ1-1; 7 positions match TRBD1. V was pared by 6 bases and J by 0 bases, with 11 bases of the junction left unmatched. Germline values: CDR1 SGHRS, CDR2 YFSETQ. The CDR3 has 16 amino acids. CDR3 residues: CASTLSLQGMNTEAFF. Written as DNA, the CDR3 is TGCGCCAGCACCTTATCGCTACAGGGGATGAACACTGAAGCTTTCTTT.

The V gene is TRBV10-1, the J gene TRBJ2-2; TRBD2 matches 7 bases. The ends lost 5 bases at V and 3 bases at J; junction bases unmatched: 6. The CDR3 has 15 residues. CDR1 WNHNN and CDR2 SYGVQD come from the germline V gene (reference sequence). The CDR3 DNA is TGCGCCAGCAGTCCCCATGCGGGAGACACCGGGGAGCTGTTTTTT. Translated, it gives CASSPHAGDTGELFF.

This clone was recorded a few times. This chain links TRBV6-1 with TRBJ1-2; D is ambiguous. V gave up 0 bases and J gave up 2 bases, with 13 bases separating them. Per germline, CDR1 MNHNS and CDR2 SASEGT. The CDR3 covers 16 residues. The CDR3 DNA reads TGTGCCAGCAGTGAAGCGCTAGGAACGGCAAACTATGGCTACACCTTC. This gives the protein CASSEALGTANYGYTF.

The chain uses TRBV5-6 and TRBJ2-7; 10 bases map to TRBD2. CDR3 length: 15 residues. Trimming cost V 3 bases and J 6 bases; bases outside gene matches: 9. Germline V gene data show CDR1 as SGHDT and CDR2 as YYEEEE. The CDR3 is CASSSAGGRLSEQYF. The DNA of the CDR3 is TGTGCCAGCAGCTCAGCGGGGGGGCGTCTGAGCGAGCAGTACTTC.